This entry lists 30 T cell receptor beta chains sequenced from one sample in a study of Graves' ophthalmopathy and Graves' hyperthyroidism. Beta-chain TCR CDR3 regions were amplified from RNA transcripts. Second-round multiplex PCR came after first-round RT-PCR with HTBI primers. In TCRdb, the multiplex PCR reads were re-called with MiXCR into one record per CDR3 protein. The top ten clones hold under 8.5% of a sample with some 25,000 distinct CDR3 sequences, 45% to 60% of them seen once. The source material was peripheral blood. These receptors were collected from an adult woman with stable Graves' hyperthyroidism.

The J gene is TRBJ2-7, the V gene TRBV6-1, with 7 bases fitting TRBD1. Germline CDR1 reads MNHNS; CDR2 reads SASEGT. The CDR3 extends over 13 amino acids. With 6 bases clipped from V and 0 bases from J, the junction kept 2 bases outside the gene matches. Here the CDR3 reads CASRSGGSYEQYF. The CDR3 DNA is TGTGCCAGCAGATCAGGGGGCTCCTACGAGCAGTACTTC.

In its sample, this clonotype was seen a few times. The CDR3 sequence: CASSIKDRPTDTQYF. The DNA of the CDR3 is TGTGCCAGTAGTATTAAAGACAGGCCCACAGATACGCAGTATTTT. The chain links TRBV19 to TRBJ2-3, with a possible D match to TRBD1 (6 bases). V lost 3 bases, J lost 2 bases, and 12 bases lay in between. Germline V gene lookup returns CDR1 LNHDA and CDR2 SQIVND (reference sequence). The CDR3 runs to 15 residues.

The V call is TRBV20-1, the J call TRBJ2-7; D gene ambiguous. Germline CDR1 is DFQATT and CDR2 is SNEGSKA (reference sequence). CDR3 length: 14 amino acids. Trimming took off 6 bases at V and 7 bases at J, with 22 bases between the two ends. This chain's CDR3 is CSAVQAEYLGEQYF. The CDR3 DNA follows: TGCAGTGCGGTTCAAGCCGAATATCTCGGGGAGCAGTACTTC.

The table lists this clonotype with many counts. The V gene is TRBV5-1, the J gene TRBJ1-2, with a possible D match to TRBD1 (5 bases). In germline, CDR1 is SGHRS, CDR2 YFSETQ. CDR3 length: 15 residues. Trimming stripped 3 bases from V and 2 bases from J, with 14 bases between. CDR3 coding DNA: TGCGCCAGCAGCTCCGTAGGGGTGGCGAACTATGGCTACACCTTC. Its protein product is CASSSVGVANYGYTF.

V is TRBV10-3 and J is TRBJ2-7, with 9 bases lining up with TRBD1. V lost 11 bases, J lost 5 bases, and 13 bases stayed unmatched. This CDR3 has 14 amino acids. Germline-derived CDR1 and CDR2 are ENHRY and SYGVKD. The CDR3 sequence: CAAGAGQGHDEQYF. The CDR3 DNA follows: TGTGCCGCCGGCGCGGGACAGGGCCATGACGAGCAGTACTTC.

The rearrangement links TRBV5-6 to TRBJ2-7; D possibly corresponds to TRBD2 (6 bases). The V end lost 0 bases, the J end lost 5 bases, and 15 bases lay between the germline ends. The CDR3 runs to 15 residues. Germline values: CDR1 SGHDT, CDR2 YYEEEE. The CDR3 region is CASSLGGRPLNEQYF. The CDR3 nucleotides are TGTGCCAGCAGCTTGGGTGGGAGGCCCCTGAACGAGCAGTACTTC.

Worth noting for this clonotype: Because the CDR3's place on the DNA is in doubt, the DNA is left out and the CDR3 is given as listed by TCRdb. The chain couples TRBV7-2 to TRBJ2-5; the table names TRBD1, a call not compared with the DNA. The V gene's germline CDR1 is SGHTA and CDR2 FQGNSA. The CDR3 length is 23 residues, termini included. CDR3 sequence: CASQPPTGEYNEKLFFGSGTQYF.

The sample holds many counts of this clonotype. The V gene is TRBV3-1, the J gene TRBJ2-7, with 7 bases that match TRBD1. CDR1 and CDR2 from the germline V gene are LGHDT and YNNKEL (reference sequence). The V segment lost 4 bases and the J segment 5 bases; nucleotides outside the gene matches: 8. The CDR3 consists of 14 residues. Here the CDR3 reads CASSPRQGIDEQYF. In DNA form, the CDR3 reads TGTGCCAGCAGCCCCCGACAGGGTATAGACGAGCAGTACTTC.

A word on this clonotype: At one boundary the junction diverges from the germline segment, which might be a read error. The CDR3 reads CASSLGQPFYGNTIYF. For the CDR3, the DNA is TGTGCTAGCAGCTTGGGGCAGCCCTTCTATGGAAACACCATATATTTT. V and J are TRBV6-5 and TRBJ1-3, with D possibly matching TRBD1 (5 bases). This CDR3 is 16 amino acids long. Germline lookup yields CDR1 MNHEY and CDR2 SVGAGI.

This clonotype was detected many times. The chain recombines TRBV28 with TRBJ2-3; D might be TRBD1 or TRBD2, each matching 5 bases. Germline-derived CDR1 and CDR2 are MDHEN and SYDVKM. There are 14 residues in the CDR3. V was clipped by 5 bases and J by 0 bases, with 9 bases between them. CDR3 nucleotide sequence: TGTGCCAGCAGTGGGGGAACTAGCACAGATACGCAGTATTTT. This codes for CASSGGTSTDTQYF.

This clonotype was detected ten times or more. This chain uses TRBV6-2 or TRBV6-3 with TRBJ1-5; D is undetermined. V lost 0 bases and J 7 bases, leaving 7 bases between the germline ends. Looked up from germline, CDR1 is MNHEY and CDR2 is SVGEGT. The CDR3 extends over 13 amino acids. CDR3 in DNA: TGTGCCAGCAGTTACTCGAACAGCCAGCCCCAGCATTTT. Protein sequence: CASSYSNSQPQHF.

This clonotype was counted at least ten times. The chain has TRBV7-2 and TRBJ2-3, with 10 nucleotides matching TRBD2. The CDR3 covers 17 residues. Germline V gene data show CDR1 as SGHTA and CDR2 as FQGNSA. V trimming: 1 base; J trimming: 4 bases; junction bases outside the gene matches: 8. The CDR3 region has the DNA TGTGCCAGCAGCTTAGTGGCTAGCGGGAGAGATGCAGATACGCAGTATTTT. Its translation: CASSLVASGRDADTQYF.

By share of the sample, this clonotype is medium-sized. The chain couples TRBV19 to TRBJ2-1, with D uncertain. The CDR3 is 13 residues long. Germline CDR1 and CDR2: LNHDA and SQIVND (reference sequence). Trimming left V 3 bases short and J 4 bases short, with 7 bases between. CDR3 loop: CASSMGGYNEQFF. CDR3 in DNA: TGTGCCAGTAGTATGGGTGGTTACAATGAGCAGTTCTTC.

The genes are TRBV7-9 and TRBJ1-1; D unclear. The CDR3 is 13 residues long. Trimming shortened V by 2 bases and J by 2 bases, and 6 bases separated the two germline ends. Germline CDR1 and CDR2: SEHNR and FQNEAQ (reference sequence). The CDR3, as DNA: TGTGCCAGCAGCTTATTATCCAACACTGAAGCTTTCTTT. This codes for CASSLLSNTEAFF.

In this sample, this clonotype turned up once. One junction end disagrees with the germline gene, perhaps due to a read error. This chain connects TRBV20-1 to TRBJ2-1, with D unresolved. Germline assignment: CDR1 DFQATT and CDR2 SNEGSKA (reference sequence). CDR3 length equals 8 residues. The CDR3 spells CSASSVDF. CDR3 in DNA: TGCAGTGCTAGTTCAGTCGACTTC.

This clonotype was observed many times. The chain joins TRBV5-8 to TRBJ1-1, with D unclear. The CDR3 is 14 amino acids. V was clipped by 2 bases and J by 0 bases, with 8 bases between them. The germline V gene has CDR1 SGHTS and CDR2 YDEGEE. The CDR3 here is CASSLPSMNTEAFF. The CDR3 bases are TGTGCCAGCAGCTTACCTAGTATGAACACTGAAGCTTTCTTT. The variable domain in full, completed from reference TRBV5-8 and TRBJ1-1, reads EAGVTQSPTHLIKTRGQQATLRCSPISGHTSVYWYQQALGLGLQFLLWYDEGEERNRGNFPPRFSGRQFPNYSSELNVNALELEDSALYLCASSLPSMNTEAFFGQGTRLTVV.

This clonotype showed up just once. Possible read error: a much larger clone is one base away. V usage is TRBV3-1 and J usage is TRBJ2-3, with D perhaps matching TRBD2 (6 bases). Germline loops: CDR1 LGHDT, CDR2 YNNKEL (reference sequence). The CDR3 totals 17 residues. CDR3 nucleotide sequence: TGTGTCAGCAGCCAGGGCATGATTGGGGGGTTTACAGATACGCAGTATTTT. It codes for CVSSQGMIGGFTDTQYF.

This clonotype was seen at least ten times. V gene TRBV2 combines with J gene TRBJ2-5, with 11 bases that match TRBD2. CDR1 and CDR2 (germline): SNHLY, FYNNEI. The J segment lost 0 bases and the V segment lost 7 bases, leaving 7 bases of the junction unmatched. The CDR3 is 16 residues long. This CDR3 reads CASTPGLAAYQETQYF. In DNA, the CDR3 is TGTGCCAGCACCCCGGGACTAGCGGCGTACCAAGAGACCCAGTACTTC.

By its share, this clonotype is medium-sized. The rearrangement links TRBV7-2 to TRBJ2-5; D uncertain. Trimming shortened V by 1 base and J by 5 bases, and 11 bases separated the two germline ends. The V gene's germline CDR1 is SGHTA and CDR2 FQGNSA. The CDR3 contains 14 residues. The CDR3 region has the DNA TGTGCCAGCAGCTTAGGTAGTCGGAGTGAGACCCAGTACTTC. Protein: CASSLGSRSETQYF.

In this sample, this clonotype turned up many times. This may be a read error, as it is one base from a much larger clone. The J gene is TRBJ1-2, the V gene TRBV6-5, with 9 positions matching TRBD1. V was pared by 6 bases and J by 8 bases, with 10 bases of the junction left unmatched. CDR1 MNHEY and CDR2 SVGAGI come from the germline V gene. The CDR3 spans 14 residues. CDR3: CASRHRDREEGYTF. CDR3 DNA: TGTGCCAGCAGACACCGGGACAGGGAGGAGGGCTACACCTTC.

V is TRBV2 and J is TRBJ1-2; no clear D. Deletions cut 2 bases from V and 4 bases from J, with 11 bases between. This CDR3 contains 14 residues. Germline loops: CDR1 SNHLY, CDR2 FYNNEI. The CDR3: CASSENTGFYGYTF. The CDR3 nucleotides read TGTGCCAGCAGTGAAAACACGGGGTTCTATGGCTACACCTTC.

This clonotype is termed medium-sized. CDR3 sequence (DNA): TGTGCCAGCAGCCGACCGACTAGCGGGAGAGGGAATACGCAGTATTTT. It specifies CASSRPTSGRGNTQYF. The chain recombines TRBV7-8 with TRBJ2-3, with 12 bases that match TRBD2. The ends lost 5 bases at V and 7 bases at J; junction bases unmatched: 10. The V gene's germline CDR1 is SGHVS and CDR2 FQNEAQ. There are 16 residues in the CDR3.

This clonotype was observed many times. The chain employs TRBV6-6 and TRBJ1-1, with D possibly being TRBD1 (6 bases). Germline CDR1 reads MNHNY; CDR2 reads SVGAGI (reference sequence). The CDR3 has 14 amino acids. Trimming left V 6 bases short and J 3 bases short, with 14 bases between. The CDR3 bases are TGTGCCAGCAGCGTCGGGGGGGCGGACACTGAAGCTTTCTTT. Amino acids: CASSVGGADTEAFF.

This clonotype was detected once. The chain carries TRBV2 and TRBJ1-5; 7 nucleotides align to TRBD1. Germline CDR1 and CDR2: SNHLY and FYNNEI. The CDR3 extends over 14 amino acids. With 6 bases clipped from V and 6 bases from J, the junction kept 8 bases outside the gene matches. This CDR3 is CASRENRGGQPQHF. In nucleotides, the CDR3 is TGTGCCAGCAGAGAGAACAGGGGAGGTCAGCCCCAGCATTTT.

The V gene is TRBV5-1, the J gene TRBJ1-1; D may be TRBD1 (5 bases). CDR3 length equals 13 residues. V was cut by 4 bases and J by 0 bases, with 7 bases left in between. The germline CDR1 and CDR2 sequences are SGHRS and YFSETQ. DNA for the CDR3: TGCGCCAGCAGCACAGGAATGAACACTGAAGCTTTCTTT. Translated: CASSTGMNTEAFF.

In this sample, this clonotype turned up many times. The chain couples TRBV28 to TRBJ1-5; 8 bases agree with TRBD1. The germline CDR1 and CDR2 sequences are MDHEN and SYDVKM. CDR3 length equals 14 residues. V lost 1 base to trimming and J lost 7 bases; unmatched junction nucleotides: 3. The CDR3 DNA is TGTGCCAGCAGTTTATCAGGGGGCCGGCAGCCCCAGCATTTT. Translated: CASSLSGGRQPQHF.

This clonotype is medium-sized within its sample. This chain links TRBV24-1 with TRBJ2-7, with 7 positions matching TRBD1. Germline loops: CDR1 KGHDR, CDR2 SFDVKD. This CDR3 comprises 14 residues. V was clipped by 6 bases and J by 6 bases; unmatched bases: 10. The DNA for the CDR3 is TGTGCCACCAGTTTGACAGGGAGAGCGTCCGAGCAGTACTTC. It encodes CATSLTGRASEQYF.

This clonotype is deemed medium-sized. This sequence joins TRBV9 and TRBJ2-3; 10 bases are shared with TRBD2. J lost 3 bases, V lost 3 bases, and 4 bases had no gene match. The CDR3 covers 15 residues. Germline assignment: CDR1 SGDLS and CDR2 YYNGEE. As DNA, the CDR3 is TGTGCCAGCAGCGCCTATAGCGGGGGGACAGATACGCAGTATTTT. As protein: CASSAYSGGTDTQYF.

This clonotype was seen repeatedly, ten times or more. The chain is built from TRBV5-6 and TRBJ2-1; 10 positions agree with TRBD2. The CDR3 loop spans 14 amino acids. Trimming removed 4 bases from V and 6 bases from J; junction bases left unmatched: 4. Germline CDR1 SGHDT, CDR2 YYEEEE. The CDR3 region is CASSRGLAVNEQFF. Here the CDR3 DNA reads TGTGCCAGCAGCAGAGGACTAGCGGTCAATGAGCAGTTCTTC. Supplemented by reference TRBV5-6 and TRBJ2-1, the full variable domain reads DAGVTQSPTHLIKTRGQQVTLRCSPKSGHDTVSWYQQALGQGPQFIFQYYEEEERQRGNFPDRFSGHQFPNYSSELNVNALLLGDSALYLCASSRGLAVNEQFFGPGTRLTVL.

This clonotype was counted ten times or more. The CDR3 loop is CASSANTGELFF. The CDR3 DNA reads as TGTGCCAGCAGCGCCAACACCGGGGAGCTGTTTTTT. The chain is built from TRBV5-8 and TRBJ2-2; D ambiguous. Trimming left V 4 bases short and J 2 bases short, with 3 bases between. The CDR3 contains 12 residues. Germline loops: CDR1 SGHTS, CDR2 YDEGEE.